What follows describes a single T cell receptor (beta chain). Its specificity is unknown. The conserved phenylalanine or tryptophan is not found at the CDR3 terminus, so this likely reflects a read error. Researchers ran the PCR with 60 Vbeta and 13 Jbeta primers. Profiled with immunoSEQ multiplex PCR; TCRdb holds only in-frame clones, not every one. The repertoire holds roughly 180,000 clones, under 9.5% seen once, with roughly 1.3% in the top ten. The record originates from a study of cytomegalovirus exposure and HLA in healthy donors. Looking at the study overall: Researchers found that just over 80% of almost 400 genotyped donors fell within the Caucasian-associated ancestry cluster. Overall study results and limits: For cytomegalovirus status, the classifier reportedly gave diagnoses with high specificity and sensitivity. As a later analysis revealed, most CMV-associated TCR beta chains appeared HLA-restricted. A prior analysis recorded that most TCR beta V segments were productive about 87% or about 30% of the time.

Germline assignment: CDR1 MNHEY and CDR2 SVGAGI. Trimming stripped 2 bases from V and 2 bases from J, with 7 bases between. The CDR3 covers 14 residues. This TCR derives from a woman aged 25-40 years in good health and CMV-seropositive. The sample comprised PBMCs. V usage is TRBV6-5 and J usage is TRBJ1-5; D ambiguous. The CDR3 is CASSYIRGNQPQHV. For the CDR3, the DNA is TGTGCCAGCAGTTACATTAGGGGCAATCAGCCCCAGCATGTT.